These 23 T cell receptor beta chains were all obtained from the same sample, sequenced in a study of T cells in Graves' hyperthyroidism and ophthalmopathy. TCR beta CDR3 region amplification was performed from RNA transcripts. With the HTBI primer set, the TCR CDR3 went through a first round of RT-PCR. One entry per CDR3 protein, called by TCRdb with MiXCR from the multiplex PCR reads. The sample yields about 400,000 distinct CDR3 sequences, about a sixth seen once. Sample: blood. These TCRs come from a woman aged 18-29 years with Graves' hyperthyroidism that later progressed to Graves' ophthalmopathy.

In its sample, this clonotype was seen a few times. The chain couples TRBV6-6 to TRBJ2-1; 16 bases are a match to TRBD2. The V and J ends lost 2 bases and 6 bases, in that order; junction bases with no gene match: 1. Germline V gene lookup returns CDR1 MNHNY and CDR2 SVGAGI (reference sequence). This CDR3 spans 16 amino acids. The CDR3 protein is CASSYGTSGGGNEQFF. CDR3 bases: TGTGCCAGCAGTTACGGGACTAGCGGGGGGGGCAATGAGCAGTTCTTC.

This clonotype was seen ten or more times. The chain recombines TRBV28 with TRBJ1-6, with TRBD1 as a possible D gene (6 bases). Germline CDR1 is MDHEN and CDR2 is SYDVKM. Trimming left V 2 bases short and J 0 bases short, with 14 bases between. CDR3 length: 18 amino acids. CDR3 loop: CASSLPTGIVSYNSPLHF. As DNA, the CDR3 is TGTGCCAGCAGTTTACCAACAGGGATCGTCTCCTATAATTCACCCCTCCACTTT. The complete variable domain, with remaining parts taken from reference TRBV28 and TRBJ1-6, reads DVKVTQSSRYLVKRTGEKVFLECVQDMDHENMFWYRQDPGLGLRLIYFSYDVKMKEKGDIPEGYSVSREKKERFSLILESASTNQTSMYLCASSLPTGIVSYNSPLHFGNGTRLTVT.

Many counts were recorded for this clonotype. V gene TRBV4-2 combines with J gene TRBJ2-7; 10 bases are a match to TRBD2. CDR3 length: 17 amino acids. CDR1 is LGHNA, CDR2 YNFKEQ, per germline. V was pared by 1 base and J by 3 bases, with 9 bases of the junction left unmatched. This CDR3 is CASSQGKQREGGYEQYF. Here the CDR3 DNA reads TGTGCCAGCAGCCAAGGGAAACAGCGGGAGGGCGGCTACGAGCAGTACTTC.

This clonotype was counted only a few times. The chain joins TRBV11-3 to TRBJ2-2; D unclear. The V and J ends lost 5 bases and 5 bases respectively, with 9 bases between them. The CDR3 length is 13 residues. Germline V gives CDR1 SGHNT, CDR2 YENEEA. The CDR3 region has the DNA TGTGCCAGCAGCCGCCATATTACCGGGGAGCTGTTTTTT. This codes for CASSRHITGELFF.

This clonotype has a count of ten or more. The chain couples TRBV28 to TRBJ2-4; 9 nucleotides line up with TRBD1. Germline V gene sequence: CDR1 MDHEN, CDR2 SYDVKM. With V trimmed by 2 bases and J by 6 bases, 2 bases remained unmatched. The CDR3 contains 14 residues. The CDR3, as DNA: TGTGCCAGCAGTTTACGACAGGGGGTAAACATTCAGTACTTC. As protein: CASSLRQGVNIQYF.

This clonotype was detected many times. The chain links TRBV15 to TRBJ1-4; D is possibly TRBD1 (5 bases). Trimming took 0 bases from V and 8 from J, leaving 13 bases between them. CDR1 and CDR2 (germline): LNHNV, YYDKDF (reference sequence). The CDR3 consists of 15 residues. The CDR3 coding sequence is TGTGCCACCAGCAGAGATAGCAGGGCGGGCGAAAAACTGTTTTTT. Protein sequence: CATSRDSRAGEKLFF.

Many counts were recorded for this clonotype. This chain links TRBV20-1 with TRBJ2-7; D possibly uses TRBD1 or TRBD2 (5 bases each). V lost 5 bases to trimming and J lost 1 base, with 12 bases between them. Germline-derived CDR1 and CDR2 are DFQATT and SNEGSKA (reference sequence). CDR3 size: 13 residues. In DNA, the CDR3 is TGCAGTGCTCGGGACGTAGGATCCTACGAGCAGTACTTC. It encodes CSARDVGSYEQYF.

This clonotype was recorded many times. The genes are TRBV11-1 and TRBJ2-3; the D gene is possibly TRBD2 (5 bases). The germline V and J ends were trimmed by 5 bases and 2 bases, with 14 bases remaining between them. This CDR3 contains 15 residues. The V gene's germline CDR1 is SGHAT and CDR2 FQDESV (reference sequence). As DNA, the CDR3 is TGTGCCAGCAGCCTAGAGAAGCGGACCACAGATACGCAGTATTTT. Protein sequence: CASSLEKRTTDTQYF.

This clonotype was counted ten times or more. The CDR3, as DNA: TGTGCCAGCAGTTTATCAGGGGGCATTTATGGCTACACCTTC. Residues: CASSLSGGIYGYTF. The rearrangement links TRBV27 to TRBJ1-2, with 7 bases lining up with TRBD1. Trimming removed 0 bases from V and 5 bases from J; junction bases left unmatched: 3. The CDR3 is 14 residues long. Germline CDR1 reads MNHEY; CDR2 reads SMNVEV (reference sequence).

CDR3 coding DNA: TGTGCCAGCAGCGGGCAGATCTCCTATAATTCACCCCTCCACTTT. It codes for CASSGQISYNSPLHF. This chain uses TRBV9 with TRBJ1-6; D unresolved. Germline V gene lookup returns CDR1 SGDLS and CDR2 YYNGEE. There are 15 residues in the CDR3. Deletions cut 3 bases from V and 0 bases from J, with 7 bases between. Full variable domain (outside the CDR3, taken from reference TRBV9 and TRBJ1-6): DSGVTQTPKHLITATGQRVTLRCSPRSGDLSVYWYQQSLDQGLQFLIQYYNGEERAKGNILERFSAQQFPDLHSELNLSSLELGDSALYFCASSGQISYNSPLHFGNGTRLTVT.

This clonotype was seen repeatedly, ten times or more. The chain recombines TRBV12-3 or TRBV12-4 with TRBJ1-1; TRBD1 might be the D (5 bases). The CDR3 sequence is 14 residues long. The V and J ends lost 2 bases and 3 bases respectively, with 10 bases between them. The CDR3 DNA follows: TGTGCCAGCAGTTTAACAGGCGCGGACACTGAAGCTTTCTTT. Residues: CASSLTGADTEAFF.

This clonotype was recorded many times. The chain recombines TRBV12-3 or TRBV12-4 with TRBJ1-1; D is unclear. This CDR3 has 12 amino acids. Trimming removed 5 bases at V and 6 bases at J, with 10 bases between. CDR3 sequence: CASSLGSPEAFF. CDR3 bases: TGTGCCAGCAGTCTGGGATCCCCTGAAGCTTTCTTT.

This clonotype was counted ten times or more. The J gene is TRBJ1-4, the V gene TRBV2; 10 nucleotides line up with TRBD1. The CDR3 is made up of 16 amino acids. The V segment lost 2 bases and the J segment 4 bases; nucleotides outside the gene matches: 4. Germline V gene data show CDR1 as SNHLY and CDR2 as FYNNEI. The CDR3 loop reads CASSEIGTGVNEKLFF. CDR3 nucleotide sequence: TGTGCCAGCAGTGAAATCGGGACAGGGGTTAATGAAAAACTGTTTTTT.

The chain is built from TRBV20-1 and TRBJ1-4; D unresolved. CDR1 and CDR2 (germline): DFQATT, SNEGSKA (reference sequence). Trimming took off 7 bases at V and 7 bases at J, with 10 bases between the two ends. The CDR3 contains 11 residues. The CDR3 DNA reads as TGCAGTGTCAAGATAAGTGAAAAACTGTTTTTT. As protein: CSVKISEKLFF.

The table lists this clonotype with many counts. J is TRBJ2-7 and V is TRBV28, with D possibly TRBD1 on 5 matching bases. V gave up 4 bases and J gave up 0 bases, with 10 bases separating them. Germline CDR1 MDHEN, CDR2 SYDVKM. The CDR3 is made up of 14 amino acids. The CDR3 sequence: CASSSQGHSYEQYF. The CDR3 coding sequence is TGTGCCAGCAGTTCGCAGGGTCACTCCTACGAGCAGTACTTC. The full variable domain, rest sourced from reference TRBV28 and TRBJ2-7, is DVKVTQSSRYLVKRTGEKVFLECVQDMDHENMFWYRQDPGLGLRLIYFSYDVKMKEKGDIPEGYSVSREKKERFSLILESASTNQTSMYLCASSSQGHSYEQYFGPGTRLTVT.

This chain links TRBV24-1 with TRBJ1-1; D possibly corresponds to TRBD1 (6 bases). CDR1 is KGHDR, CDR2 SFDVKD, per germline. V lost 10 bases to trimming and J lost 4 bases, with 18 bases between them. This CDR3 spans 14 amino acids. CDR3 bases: TGTGCCACTCAGGCCACAGGGCCCCCCACTGAAGCTTTCTTT. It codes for CATQATGPPTEAFF.

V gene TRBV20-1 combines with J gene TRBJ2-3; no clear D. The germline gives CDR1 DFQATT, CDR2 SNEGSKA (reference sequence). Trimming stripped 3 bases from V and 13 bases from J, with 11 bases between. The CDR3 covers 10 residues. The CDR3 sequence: CSASSHREYF. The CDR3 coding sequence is TGCAGTGCTAGCTCACACCGGGAGTATTTT.

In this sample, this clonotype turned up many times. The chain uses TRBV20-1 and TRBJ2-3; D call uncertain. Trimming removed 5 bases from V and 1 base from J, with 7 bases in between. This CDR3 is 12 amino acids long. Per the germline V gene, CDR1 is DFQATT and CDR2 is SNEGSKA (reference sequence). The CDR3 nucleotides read TGCAGTGCTGGACGAGGCACAGATACGCAGTATTTT. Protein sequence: CSAGRGTDTQYF.

The CDR3 reads CASSYVGSGANVLTF. CDR3 sequence (DNA): TGTGCCAGCAGTTACGTCGGCTCTGGGGCCAACGTCCTGACTTTC. V usage is TRBV6-2 or TRBV6-3 and J usage is TRBJ2-6, with D unresolved. Trimming cost V 2 bases and J 0 bases, with 5 bases left between them. Per germline, CDR1 MNHEY and CDR2 SVGEGT. The CDR3 contains 15 residues.

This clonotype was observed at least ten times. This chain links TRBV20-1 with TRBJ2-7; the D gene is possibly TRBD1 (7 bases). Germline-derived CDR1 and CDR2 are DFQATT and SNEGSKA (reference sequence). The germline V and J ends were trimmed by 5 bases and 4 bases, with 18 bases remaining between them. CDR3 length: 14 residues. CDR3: CSAGGTDARYEQYF. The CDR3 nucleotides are TGCAGTGCTGGGGGGACAGACGCACGTTACGAGCAGTACTTC.

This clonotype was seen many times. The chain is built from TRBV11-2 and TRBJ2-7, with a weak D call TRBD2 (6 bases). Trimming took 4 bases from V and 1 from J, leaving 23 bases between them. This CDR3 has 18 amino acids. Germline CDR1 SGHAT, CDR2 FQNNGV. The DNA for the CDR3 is TGTGCCAGCAGCTCCCGCCAGAACCGGGACTGGGTTTCCTACGAGCAGTACTTC. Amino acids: CASSSRQNRDWVSYEQYF.

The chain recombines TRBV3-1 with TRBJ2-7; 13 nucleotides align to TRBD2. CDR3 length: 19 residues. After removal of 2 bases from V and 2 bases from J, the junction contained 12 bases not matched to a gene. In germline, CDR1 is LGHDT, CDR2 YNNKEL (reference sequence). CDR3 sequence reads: CASSQITSGRGPRAYEQYF. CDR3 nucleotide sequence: TGTGCCAGCAGCCAAATAACTAGCGGGAGGGGGCCCCGGGCCTACGAGCAGTACTTC.

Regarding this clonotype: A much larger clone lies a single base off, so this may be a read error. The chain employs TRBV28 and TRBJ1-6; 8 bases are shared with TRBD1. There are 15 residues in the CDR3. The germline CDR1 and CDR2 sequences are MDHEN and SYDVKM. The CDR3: CASSQWTGLNSPPHF. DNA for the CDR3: TGTGCCAGCAGCCAATGGACAGGGCTAAATTCACCCCCCCACTTT.